These T cell receptor beta chains were read from a single sample in a study of graft-versus-host responses after intestinal transplantation. These TCRs are of unknown antigen specificity. The protocol was immunoSEQ multiplex PCR, while the TCRdb copy is restricted to in-frame clones and leaves out a portion. The sample comprises 70,000 to 95,000 clones, approximately 92% of which are singletons, and approximately 1.1% rests with the top ten. Specimen: unstimulated CD8+ T cells sorted from spleen or lymph node cells, collected before transplant. The receptor set was obtained from a human donor who was the organ donor for an intestinal transplant. Each CDR3 is given with its conserved first and last residue. Fields, in order: CDR3 length, D gene, V gene, clone size, J gene, CDR3 DNA, CDR3 protein. The D gene is left open where the match is weak. Clone sizes are given selectively: once, few, many, or a class where the clone is expanded.

>18|TRBD1|TRBV4-3|NA|TRBJ2-4
TGCGCCAGCAGCCAAGACATCCGGGACAGGGGGCGCGGATTCATTCAGTACTTC
CASSQDIRDRGRGFIQYF
>18|TRBD2|TRBV4-1|NA|TRBJ2-1
TGCGCCAGCAGCCAAGAGAGTCTGGGACTAGCGGTCTTTAATGAGCAGTTCTTC
CASSQESLGLAVFNEQFF
>15|NA|TRBV27|NA|TRBJ2-5
TGTGCCAGCAGTTCAGTTGGGGAGCAAGGGGAGACCCAGTACTTC
CASSSVGEQGETQYF
>17|TRBD1|TRBV7-6|NA|TRBJ2-7
TGTGCCAGCAGCTTAGTCCAGCCGGACAGGGTAGACCTCGAGCAGTACTTC
CASSLVQPDRVDLEQYF
>14|NA|TRBV5-6|NA|TRBJ2-7
TGTGCCAGCAGCTTGGGGGGGACTTCCTACGAGCAGTACTTC
CASSLGGTSYEQYF
>14|NA|TRBV27|NA|TRBJ1-1
TGTGCCAGCAGTTTCATGGGAGGGAACACTGAAGCTTTCTTT
CASSFMGGNTEAFF
>17|TRBD2|TRBV7-9|NA|TRBJ2-2
TGTGCCAGCAGCTTAGTAACTAGCGGGACCAACACCGGGGAGCTGTTTTTT
CASSLVTSGTNTGELFF
>14|NA|TRBV5-1|NA|TRBJ2-5
TGCGCCAGCAGCTTGGCACAATACGAAGAGACCCAGTACTTC
CASSLAQYEETQYF
>14|NA|TRBV5-6|NA|TRBJ2-1
TGTGCCAGCAGCTTTGGGAGCTCCTACAATGAGCAGTTCTTC
CASSFGSSYNEQFF
>18|TRBD1|TRBV4-3|NA|TRBJ2-3
TGCGCCAGCAGCCAGGAACGGACCGGGACAGTTAGCACAGATACGCAGTATTTT
CASSQERTGTVSTDTQYF
>18|NA|TRBV4-2|NA|TRBJ2-4
TGTGCCAGCAGCCAAGGCACCCGGGCAGGGTTAGCCAAAAACATTCAGTACTTC
CASSQGTRAGLAKNIQYF
>13|TRBD2|TRBV29-1|NA|TRBJ2-1
TGCAGCTATGGGACTAGCGAAGCCCATGAGCAGTTCTTC
CSYGTSEAHEQFF
>14|TRBD1|TRBV19|NA|TRBJ2-7
TGTGCCAGTAGTCCTAAGTTCGACAGGGCGCAGCAGTACTTC
CASSPKFDRAQQYF
>14|NA|TRBV5-1|NA|TRBJ2-7
TGCGCCAGCAGCGGGGGGACGGCGCCCTACGAGCAGTACTTC
CASSGGTAPYEQYF
>15|NA|TRBV10-3|once|TRBJ1-1
TGTGCCATCAGTGAGTCAGCAGGTGGGAACACTGAAGCTTTCTTT
CAISESAGGNTEAFF
>17|NA|TRBV27|NA|TRBJ1-2
TGTGCCAGCAGTCCCTCCCCCGCGACAGGCATAAAGGATGGCTACACCTTC
CASSPSPATGIKDGYTF
>18|NA|TRBV19|NA|TRBJ1-2
TGTGCCAGTAGTATAGCCCTGTGGCAGGGACTCAATAACTATGGCTACACCTTC
CASSIALWQGLNNYGYTF
>13|NA|TRBV19|once|TRBJ2-7
TGTGCCAGTAGTTCTGGAGAGATCTACGAGCAGTACTTC
CASSSGEIYEQYF
>19|NA|TRBV4-2|once|TRBJ2-1
TGTGCCAGCAGCCAAGAGCCCCAGCCCAGGCATAGCTCCTACAATGAGCAGTTCTTC
CASSQEPQPRHSSYNEQFF
>14|NA|TRBV15|NA|TRBJ2-5
TGTGCCACCAGCCCCCTGGGGGGTCAAGAGACCCAGTACTTC
CATSPLGGQETQYF
>11|TRBD1|TRBV25-1|NA|TRBJ1-1
TGTGCCAGCAGCATCGGACAGGGGGCTTTCTTT
CASSIGQGAFF
>12|TRBD1|TRBV11-3|once|TRBJ1-1
TGTGCCAGCAGCTTTTGGGACAGGGCAGCTTTCTTT
CASSFWDRAAFF
>13|NA|TRBV5-6|NA|TRBJ2-1
TGTGCCAGCAGCTTGGTGGTCAGCAATGAGCAGTTCTTC
CASSLVVSNEQFF
>16|TRBD2|TRBV9|NA|TRBJ2-3
TGTGCCAGCAGCGTCCATCCGGGAGGGCCGACAGATACGCAGTATTTT
CASSVHPGGPTDTQYF
>15|NA|TRBV2|NA|TRBJ2-3
TGTGCCTGCGATCGTGAAGCGGGCCGCACAGATACGCAGTATTTT
CACDREAGRTDTQYF
>11|NA|TRBV5-4|NA|TRBJ1-1
TGTGCCAGCAGCTACGACAGGGAAGCTTTCTTT
CASSYDREAFF
>13|TRBD2|TRBV5-6|NA|TRBJ2-1
TGTGCCGGATCGACAGCGGGAGCCAATGAGCAGTTCTTC
CAGSTAGANEQFF
>15|NA|TRBV11-2|NA|TRBJ2-3
TGTGCCAGCAGCTCCTTCACCGGTAGCACAGATACGCAGTATTTT
CASSSFTGSTDTQYF
>13|NA|TRBV7-2|NA|TRBJ2-1
TGTGCCAGCAGCTTAGCGGGGGGTAATGAGCAGTTCTTC
CASSLAGGNEQFF
>15|TRBD1|TRBV4-1|NA|TRBJ2-5
TGCGCCAGCAGGGGTTCGGGCAGGGGGTCGGAGACCCAGTACTTC
CASRGSGRGSETQYF
>15|TRBD2|TRBV4-1|NA|TRBJ2-5
TGCGCCAGCAGCCCGACCCGTGGGGGGGACGGGACCCAGTACTTC
CASSPTRGGDGTQYF
>14|NA|TRBV27|NA|TRBJ1-4
TGTGCCAGCAGTTTGACAGGAACTAATGAAAAACTGTTTTTT
CASSLTGTNEKLFF
>21|TRBD2|TRBV19|NA|TRBJ2-3
TGTGCCAGTAGTGGGAGCGGTTGGCTAGCGGGGGCCGGAGGTTGGACAGATACGCAGTATTTT
CASSGSGWLAGAGGWTDTQYF
>15|TRBD2|TRBV4-1|few|TRBJ2-3
TGCGCCAGCAGCCAAGACCGGGGGGGCGCAGATACGCAGTATTTT
CASSQDRGGADTQYF
>15|NA|TRBV11-1|once|TRBJ2-1
TGTGCCAGCAGCTTAGACCCTAGCGCGGTCGGGGAGCAGTTCTTC
CASSLDPSAVGEQFF
>13|TRBD2|TRBV19|NA|TRBJ2-7
TGTGCCAGTAGTTCAGGGACTAGCTACGAGCAGTACTTC
CASSSGTSYEQYF
>14|TRBD1|TRBV4-3|NA|TRBJ2-7
TGCGCCAGCAGCACCCACAGGGGGCGCTACGAGCAGTACTTC
CASSTHRGRYEQYF
>15|NA|TRBV4-3|few|TRBJ2-1
TGCGCCAGCAGCCCCCGGGGGAGCTCCTACAATGAGCAGTTCTTC
CASSPRGSSYNEQFF
>15|NA|TRBV27|NA|TRBJ2-3
TGTGCCAGCAGTTTAGGGGCAGGGCCCACAGATACGCAGTATTTT
CASSLGAGPTDTQYF
>19|TRBD1|TRBV2|once|TRBJ1-2
TGTGCCAGCAGTAAAGGCCGGCAGGGGGACAGGGGGCGACCCTATGGCTACACCTTC
CASSKGRQGDRGRPYGYTF
>19|NA|TRBV5-1|NA|TRBJ2-1
TGCGCCAGCAGCCCGGGGATCTACTGGGATTGGAGCTCCTACAATGAGCAGTTCTTC
CASSPGIYWDWSSYNEQFF
>17|NA|TRBV5-6|NA|TRBJ2-5
TGTGCCAGCCCCCATGGAAATGGCGCAGGTGGTAAAGAGACCCAGTACTTC
CASPHGNGAGGKETQYF
>13|NA|TRBV27|once|TRBJ2-4
TGTGCCAGCAGTTACAGGGCGAAAAACATTCAGTACTTC
CASSYRAKNIQYF
>15|NA|TRBV6-1|NA|TRBJ1-1
TGTGCCAGCAGAGAAAGGACATCTATGAACACTGAAGCTTTCTTT
CASRERTSMNTEAFF